This T cell receptor (beta chain) was sequenced in a study of PD-L1 blockade in urothelial cancer. Study details: Blood was analyzed 3 weeks (second dose) and 6 weeks after treatment start. Per blood sample, T cells had a median of roughly 150,000.

Time point of the sample: peripheral blood 6 weeks after treatment start. Germline V gene lookup returns CDR1 SGHTA and CDR2 FQGNSA. Trimming shortened V by 2 bases and J by 3 bases, and 13 bases separated the two germline ends. The CDR3 length is 15 residues. Spiking of synthetic TCR analog templates was performed in each PCR. Assay: immunoSEQ multiplex PCR; the TCRdb copy retains only in-frame clones and omits some. This table holds some 120,000 clones, around 90% found once. V and J are TRBV7-2 and TRBJ2-5; a possible D gene is TRBD2 (5 bases). The sample was PBMCs, taken around atezolizumab (anti-PD-L1) treatment. The TCR sequence derives from a man between 60 and 70 years old with urothelial cancer. The CDR3 DNA follows: TGTGCCAGCAGCTTAACTTACGGAGGAGAAGAGACCCAGTACTTC. It is translated as CASSLTYGGEETQYF.